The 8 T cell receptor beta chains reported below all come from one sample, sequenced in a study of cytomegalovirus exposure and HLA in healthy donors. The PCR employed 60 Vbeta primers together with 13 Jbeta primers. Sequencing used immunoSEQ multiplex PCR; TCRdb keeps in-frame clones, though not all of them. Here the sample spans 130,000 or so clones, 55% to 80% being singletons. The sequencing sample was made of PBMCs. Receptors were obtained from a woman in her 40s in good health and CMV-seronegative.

The CDR3 protein is CASSHGHTYEQYF. The CDR3 region has the DNA TGTGCCAGCAGCCACGGACATACCTACGAGCAGTACTTC. This chain joins TRBV6-6 and TRBJ2-7, with a weak D call TRBD1 (5 bases). In germline, CDR1 is MNHNY, CDR2 SVGAGI (reference sequence). The CDR3 has 13 residues. V lost 6 bases and J lost 2, with 11 bases in between.

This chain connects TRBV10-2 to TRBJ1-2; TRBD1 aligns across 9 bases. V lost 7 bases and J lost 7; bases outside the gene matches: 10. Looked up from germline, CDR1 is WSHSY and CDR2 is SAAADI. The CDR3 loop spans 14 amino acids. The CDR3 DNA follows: TGCGCCAGCACCCCGGGACAGGGTATGGGTGGCTACACCTTC. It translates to CASTPGQGMGGYTF.

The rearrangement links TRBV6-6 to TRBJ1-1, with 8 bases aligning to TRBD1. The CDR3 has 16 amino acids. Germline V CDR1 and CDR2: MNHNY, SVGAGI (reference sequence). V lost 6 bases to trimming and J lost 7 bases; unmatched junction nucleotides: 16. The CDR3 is CASRPLPGGSNLEAFF. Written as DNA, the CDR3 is TGTGCCAGCAGACCCCTCCCAGGGGGCAGCAACCTTGAAGCTTTCTTT.

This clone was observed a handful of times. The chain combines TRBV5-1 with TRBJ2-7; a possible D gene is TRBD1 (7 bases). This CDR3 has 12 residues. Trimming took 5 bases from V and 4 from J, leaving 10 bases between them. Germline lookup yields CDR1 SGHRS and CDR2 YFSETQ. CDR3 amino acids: CASRRDSYEQYF. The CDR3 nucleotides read TGCGCCAGCAGGCGGGACAGTTACGAGCAGTACTTC.

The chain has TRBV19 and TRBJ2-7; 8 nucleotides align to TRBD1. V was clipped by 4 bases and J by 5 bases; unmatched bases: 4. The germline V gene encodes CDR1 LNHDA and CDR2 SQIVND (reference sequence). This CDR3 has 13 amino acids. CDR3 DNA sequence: TGTGCCAGTAGTAGGACAGGGAATAACGAGCAGTACTTC. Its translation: CASSRTGNNEQYF.

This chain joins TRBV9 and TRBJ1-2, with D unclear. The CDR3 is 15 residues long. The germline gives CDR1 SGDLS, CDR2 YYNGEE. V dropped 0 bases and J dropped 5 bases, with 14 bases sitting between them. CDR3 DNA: TGTGCCAGCAGCGTAGATGCGGGATCAGAGTATGGCTACACCTTC. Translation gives CASSVDAGSEYGYTF.

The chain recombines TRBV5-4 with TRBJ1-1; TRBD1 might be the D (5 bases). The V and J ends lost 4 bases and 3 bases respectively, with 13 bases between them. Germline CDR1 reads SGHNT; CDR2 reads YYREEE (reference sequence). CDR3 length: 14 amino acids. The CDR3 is CASSAPGGDTEAFF. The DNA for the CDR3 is TGTGCCAGCAGCGCCCCAGGAGGGGACACTGAAGCTTTCTTT.

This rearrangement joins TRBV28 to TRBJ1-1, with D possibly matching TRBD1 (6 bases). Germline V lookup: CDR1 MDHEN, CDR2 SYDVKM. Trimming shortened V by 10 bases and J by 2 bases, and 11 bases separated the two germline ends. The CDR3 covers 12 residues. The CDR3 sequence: CATRTVNTEAFF. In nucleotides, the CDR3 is TGTGCCACTAGGACAGTTAACACTGAAGCTTTCTTT.